This T cell receptor (beta chain) derives from a study of neoadjuvant anti-PD-1 for oral cavity cancer. The data were produced by immunoSEQ multiplex PCR, yet TCRdb's version contains in-frame clones alone and is incomplete. The sample gives 60,000 to 75,000 clones, 79% of which show up once; approximately 2.8% is in the top ten. V was clipped by 0 bases and J by 5 bases, with 14 bases between them. The CDR3 length is 16 residues. Germline CDR1 and CDR2: MNHEY and SVGAGI. The sequence derives from a person aged 35-79 years with oral cavity squamous cell carcinoma. The sequenced sample was PBMCs, obtained before nivolumab (anti-PD-1) treatment. The chain links TRBV6-5 to TRBJ1-5, with TRBD1 as a possible D gene (5 bases). The DNA for the CDR3 is TGTGCCAGCAGTTACTCAGGGCCAGGGAGCGATCAGCCCCAGCATTTT. Translation gives CASSYSGPGSDQPQHF.